This record looks at one TCR beta chain sequence and its context. Its antigen is unknown. The CDR3 length is 11 residues. Germline values: CDR1 KGHDR, CDR2 SFDVKD. The V and J ends lost 9 bases and 5 bases respectively, with 7 bases between them. The data are from a study of CD8 T cells in ankylosing spondylitis. General study results and limits: Within ankylosing spondylitis blood, a TCR beta motif made up of fewer than ten highly homologous variants appeared to be characteristic. Matched ankylosing spondylitis synovial fluid reportedly showed significant enrichment of disease-linked clones.

Quantitative 5'-RACE was performed with molecular barcodes, and it yielded the TCR beta libraries. In TCRdb, the 5' RACE reads were re-called with MiXCR into one record per CDR3 protein. The table includes fewer than 750,000 distinct CDR3 sequences, about 20% detected once. This TCR came from a male donor with ankylosing spondylitis. Material for sequencing was blood, either unsorted or a sorted T cell fraction (not recorded which). This chain connects TRBV24-1 to TRBJ2-1; D is unclear. CDR3 nucleotides: TGTGCCACCCGTGGGGACAATGAGCAGTTCTTC. Protein: CATRGDNEQFF.